This T cell receptor beta chain stems from a study of blood T cell repertoires in COVID-19. In the study overall: Sources were T cells, B-cell-depleted T cells, or PBMCs; the material itself was cDNA or gDNA.

Sequencing used immunoSEQ multiplex PCR; TCRdb keeps in-frame clones, though not all of them. The table has roughly 100,000 clones, around 81% seen once. Germline loops: CDR1 SGDLS, CDR2 YYNGEE. V dropped 0 bases and J dropped 4 bases, with 10 bases sitting between them. This CDR3 is 14 amino acids long. The source material was peripheral blood. The receptor was isolated from a man aged 55 to 69 with acute or convalescent COVID-19. The V gene is TRBV9, the J gene TRBJ1-1, with D maybe TRBD1 (6 bases). In DNA form, the CDR3 reads TGTGCCAGCAGCGTAGGTACAGGGACCACTGAAGCTTTCTTT. Translating it yields CASSVGTGTTEAFF.